This T cell receptor (beta chain) originates from a study of control samples from healthy donors and cancer patients. Data came from immunoSEQ multiplex PCR; TCRdb stores just in-frame clones and leaves some out. The repertoire consists of roughly 130,000 clones, with about 93% occurring once and the leading ten covering 1.7%. The germline gives CDR1 LGHNA, CDR2 YSLEER. The CDR3 runs to 16 residues. J gave up 6 bases and V 5 bases, and 12 bases lay outside the gene matches. The sequence was collected from a man between 50 and 59 years old with head and neck cancer. V usage is TRBV4-3 and J usage is TRBJ2-7; TRBD2 aligns across 11 bases. The sample comprised PBMCs. The CDR3 loop reads CASSTFLAGGLSEQYF. The CDR3 nucleotides read TGCGCCAGCAGCACGTTTCTAGCGGGGGGCCTATCCGAGCAGTACTTC.